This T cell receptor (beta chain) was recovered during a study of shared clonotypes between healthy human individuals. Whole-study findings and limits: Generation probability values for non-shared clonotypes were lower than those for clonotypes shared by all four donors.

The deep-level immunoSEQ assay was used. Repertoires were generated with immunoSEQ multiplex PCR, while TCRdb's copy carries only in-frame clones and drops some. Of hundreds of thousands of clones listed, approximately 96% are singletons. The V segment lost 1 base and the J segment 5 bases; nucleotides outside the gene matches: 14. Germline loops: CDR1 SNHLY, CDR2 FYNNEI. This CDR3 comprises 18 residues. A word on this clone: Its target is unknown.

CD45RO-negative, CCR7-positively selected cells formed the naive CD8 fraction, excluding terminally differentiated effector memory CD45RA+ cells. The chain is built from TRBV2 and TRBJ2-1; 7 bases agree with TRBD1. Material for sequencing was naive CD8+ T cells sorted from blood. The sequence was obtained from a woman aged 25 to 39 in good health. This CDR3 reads CASSEGLGKMGQNNEQFF. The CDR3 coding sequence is TGTGCCAGCAGTGAAGGCTTGGGGAAAATGGGACAGAACAATGAGCAGTTCTTC.